Detailed here is one TCR beta chain. What it recognizes is unknown. Unrecorded immune exposure was likely among donors, who were nominally healthy when sampled. This sample stems from a study of cytomegalovirus exposure and HLA in healthy donors. At the level of the study: Researchers found that less than 90% of under 450 genotyped donors fell within the Caucasian-associated ancestry cluster.

Overall study findings and caveats: Rarity characterized most TCR sequences, yet some public TCRs appeared in many donors.

60 Vbeta and 13 Jbeta primers were used in PCR. Clones were read by immunoSEQ multiplex PCR, and TCRdb kept only the in-frame ones, dropping some. The sample consists of roughly 120,000 clones, 55% to 75% of them appearing once. The CDR3 contains 17 residues. V lost 0 bases, J lost 4 bases, and 12 bases stayed unmatched. Germline values: CDR1 SGHTA, CDR2 FQGNSA. This TCR was recovered from a man under 40 in good health and CMV-seropositive. This rearrangement joins TRBV7-2 to TRBJ2-7; 7 bases are a match to TRBD2. The source material was PBMCs. The DNA of the CDR3 is TGTGCCAGCAGCTTAGCGGCGGCTGCGGGAGCATGGTACGAGCAGTACTTC. This encodes CASSLAAAAGAWYEQYF. Using reference TRBV7-2 and TRBJ2-7 for the parts outside the CDR3, the full variable domain is GAGVSQSPSNKVTEKGKDVELRCDPISGHTALYWYRQSLGQGLEFLIYFQGNSAPDKSGLPSDRFSAERTGGSVSTLTIQRTQQEDSAVYLCASSLAAAAGAWYEQYFGPGTRLTVT.